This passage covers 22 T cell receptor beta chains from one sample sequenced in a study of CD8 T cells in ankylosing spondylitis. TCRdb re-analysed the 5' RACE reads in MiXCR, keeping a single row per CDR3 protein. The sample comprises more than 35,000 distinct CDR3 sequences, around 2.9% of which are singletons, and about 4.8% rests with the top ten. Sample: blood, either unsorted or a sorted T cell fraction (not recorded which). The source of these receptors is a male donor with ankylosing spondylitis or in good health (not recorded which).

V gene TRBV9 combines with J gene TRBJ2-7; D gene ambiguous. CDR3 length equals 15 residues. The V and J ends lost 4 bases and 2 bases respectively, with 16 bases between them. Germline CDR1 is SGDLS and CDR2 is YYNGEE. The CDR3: CASSPFLGPPYEQYF. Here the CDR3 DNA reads TGTGCCAGCAGCCCCTTCCTAGGCCCCCCCTACGAGCAGTACTTC.

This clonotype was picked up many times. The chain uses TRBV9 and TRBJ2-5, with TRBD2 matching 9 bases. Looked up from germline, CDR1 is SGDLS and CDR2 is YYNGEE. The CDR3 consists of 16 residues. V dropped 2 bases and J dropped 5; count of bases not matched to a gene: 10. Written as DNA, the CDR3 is TGTGCCAGCAGCGTGGGGTTAGCGGGAGACGGGGAGACCCAGTACTTC. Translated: CASSVGLAGDGETQYF.

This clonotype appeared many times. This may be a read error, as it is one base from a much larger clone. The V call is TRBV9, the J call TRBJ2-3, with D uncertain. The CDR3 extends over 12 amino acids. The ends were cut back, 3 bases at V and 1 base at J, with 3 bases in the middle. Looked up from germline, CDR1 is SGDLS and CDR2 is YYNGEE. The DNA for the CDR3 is TGTGCCAGCAGCGCTCGCACAGATACGCAGTATTTT. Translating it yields CASSARTDTQYF.

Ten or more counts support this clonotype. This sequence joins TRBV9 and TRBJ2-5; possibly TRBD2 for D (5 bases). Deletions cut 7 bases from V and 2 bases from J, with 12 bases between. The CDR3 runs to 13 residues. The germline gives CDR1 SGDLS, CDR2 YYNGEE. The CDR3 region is CASSLRGQETQYF. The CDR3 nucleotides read TGTGCCAGCTCACTCCGGGGACAAGAGACCCAGTACTTC.

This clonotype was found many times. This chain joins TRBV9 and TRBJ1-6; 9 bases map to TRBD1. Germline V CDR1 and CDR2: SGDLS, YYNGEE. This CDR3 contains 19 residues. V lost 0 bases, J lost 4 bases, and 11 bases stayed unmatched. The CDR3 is CASSVGVRTGALYNSPLHF. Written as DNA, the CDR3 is TGTGCCAGCAGCGTAGGAGTGCGGACAGGGGCCCTTTATAATTCACCCCTCCACTTT. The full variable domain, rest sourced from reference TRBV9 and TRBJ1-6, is DSGVTQTPKHLITATGQRVTLRCSPRSGDLSVYWYQQSLDQGLQFLIQYYNGEERAKGNILERFSAQQFPDLHSELNLSSLELGDSALYFCASSVGVRTGALYNSPLHFGNGTRLTVT.

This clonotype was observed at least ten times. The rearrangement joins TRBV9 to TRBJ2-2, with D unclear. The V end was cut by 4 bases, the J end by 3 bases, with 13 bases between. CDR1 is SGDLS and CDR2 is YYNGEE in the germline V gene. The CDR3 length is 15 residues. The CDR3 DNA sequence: TGTGCCAGCAGCTTTCTAGATAGGGACACCGGGGAGCTGTTTTTT. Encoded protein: CASSFLDRDTGELFF.

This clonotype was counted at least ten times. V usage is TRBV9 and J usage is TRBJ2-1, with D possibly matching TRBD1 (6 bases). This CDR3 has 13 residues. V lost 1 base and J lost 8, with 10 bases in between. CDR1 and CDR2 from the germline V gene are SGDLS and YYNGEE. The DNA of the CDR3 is TGTGCCAGCAGCGTAACAGGGATCGATGAGCAGTTCTTC. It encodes CASSVTGIDEQFF. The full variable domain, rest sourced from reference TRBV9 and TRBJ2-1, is DSGVTQTPKHLITATGQRVTLRCSPRSGDLSVYWYQQSLDQGLQFLIQYYNGEERAKGNILERFSAQQFPDLHSELNLSSLELGDSALYFCASSVTGIDEQFFGPGTRLTVL.

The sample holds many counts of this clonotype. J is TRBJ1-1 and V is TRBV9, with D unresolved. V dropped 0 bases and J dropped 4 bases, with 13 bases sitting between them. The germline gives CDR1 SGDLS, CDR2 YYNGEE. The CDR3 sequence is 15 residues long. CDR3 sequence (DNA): TGTGCCAGCAGCGTAGACCCTGGAGATCGCACTGAAGCTTTCTTT. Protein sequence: CASSVDPGDRTEAFF.

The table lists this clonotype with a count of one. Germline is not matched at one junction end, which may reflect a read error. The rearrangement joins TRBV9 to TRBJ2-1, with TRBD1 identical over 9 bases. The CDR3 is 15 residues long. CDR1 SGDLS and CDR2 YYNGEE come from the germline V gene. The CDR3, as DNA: TGTGCCAGCATCCTGGACAGGGGTTTATACAATGAGCAGCTCTTC. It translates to CASILDRGLYNEQLF.

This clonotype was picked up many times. The CDR3 sequence is CASSGTGTWYEQYF. The CDR3 bases are TGTGCCAGCAGCGGGACAGGGACCTGGTACGAGCAGTACTTC. The rearrangement links TRBV9 to TRBJ2-7; the match to TRBD1 covers 8 bases. Unmatched junction bases numbered 6, after V lost 3 bases and J lost 4 bases. The length of the CDR3 is 14 residues. The germline V gene has CDR1 SGDLS and CDR2 YYNGEE.

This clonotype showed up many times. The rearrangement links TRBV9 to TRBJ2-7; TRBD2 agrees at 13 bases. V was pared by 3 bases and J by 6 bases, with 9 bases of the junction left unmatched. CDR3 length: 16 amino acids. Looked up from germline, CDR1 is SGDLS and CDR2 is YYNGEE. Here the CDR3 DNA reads TGTGCCAGCAGCGCGGGGGAGGGACTAGCGGGAATCGAGCAGTACTTC. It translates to CASSAGEGLAGIEQYF.

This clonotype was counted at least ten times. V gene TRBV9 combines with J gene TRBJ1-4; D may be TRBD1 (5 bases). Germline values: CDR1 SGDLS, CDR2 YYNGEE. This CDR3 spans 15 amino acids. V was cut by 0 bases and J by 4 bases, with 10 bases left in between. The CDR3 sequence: CASSVGPGLNEKLFF. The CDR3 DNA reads TGTGCCAGCAGCGTAGGCCCGGGACTTAATGAAAAACTGTTTTTT.

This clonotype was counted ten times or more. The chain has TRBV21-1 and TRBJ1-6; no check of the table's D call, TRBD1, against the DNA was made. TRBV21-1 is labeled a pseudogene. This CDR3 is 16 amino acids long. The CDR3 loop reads CASSGQTGQGNSPLHF. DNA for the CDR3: TGTGCCAGCAGCGGACAAACTGGCCAGGGGAACTCACCCCTCCACTTT.

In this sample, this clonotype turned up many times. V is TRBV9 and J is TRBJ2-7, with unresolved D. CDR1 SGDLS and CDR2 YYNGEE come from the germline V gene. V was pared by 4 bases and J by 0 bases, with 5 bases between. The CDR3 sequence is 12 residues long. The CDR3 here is CASSLGSYEQYF. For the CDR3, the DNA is TGTGCCAGCAGCCTCGGCTCCTACGAGCAGTACTTC.

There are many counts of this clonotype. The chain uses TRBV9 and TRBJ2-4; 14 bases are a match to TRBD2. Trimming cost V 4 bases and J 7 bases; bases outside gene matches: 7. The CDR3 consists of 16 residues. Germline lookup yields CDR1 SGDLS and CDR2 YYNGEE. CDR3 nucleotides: TGTGCCAGCAGCCCCGGGACTAGCGGGAGTGGGAACATTCAGTACTTC. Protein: CASSPGTSGSGNIQYF.

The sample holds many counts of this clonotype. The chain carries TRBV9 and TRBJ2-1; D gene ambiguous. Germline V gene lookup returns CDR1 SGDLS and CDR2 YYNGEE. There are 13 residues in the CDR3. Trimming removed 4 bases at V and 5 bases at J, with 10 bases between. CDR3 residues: CASSWEPDNEQFF. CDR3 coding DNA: TGTGCCAGCAGCTGGGAACCGGACAATGAGCAGTTCTTC.

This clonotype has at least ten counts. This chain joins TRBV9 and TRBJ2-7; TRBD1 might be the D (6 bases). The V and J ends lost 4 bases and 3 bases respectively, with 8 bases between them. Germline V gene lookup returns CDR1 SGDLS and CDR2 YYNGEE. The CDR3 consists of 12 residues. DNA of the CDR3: TGTGCCAGCAGCCCGGACAGCTACGAGCAGTACTTC. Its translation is CASSPDSYEQYF.

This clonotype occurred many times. The CDR3 nucleotides are TGTGCCAGCAGCGCCGCGCCGAGAGGCGATCAAGAGACCCAGTACTTC. Its protein is CASSAAPRGDQETQYF. The rearrangement joins TRBV9 to TRBJ2-5, with no clear D. The CDR3 spans 16 residues. Trimming shortened V by 3 bases and J by 2 bases, and 17 bases separated the two germline ends. The germline gives CDR1 SGDLS, CDR2 YYNGEE.

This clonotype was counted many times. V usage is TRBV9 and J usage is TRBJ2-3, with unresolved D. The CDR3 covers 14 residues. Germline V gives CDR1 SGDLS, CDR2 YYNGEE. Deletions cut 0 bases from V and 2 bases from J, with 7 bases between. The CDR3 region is CASSVAAITDTQYF. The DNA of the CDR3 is TGTGCCAGCAGCGTAGCCGCCATCACAGATACGCAGTATTTT. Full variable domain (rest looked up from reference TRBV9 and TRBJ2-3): DSGVTQTPKHLITATGQRVTLRCSPRSGDLSVYWYQQSLDQGLQFLIQYYNGEERAKGNILERFSAQQFPDLHSELNLSSLELGDSALYFCASSVAAITDTQYFGPGTRLTVL.

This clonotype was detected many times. CDR3 sequence reads: CASSVLDGGNTIYF. In DNA form, the CDR3 reads TGTGCCAGCAGCGTCCTGGACGGTGGAAACACCATATATTTT. The chain employs TRBV9 and TRBJ1-3; D is unclear. The germline V gene has CDR1 SGDLS and CDR2 YYNGEE. This CDR3 comprises 14 residues. Trimming removed 2 bases at V and 3 bases at J, with 9 bases between.

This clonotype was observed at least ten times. CDR3 coding DNA: TGTGCCAGCAGCCCGCGGACTCAAATTTATGAGCAGTTCTTC. It is translated as CASSPRTQIYEQFF. The rearrangement joins TRBV9 to TRBJ2-1; D is perhaps TRBD2 (5 bases). V was cut by 4 bases and J by 8 bases, with 16 bases left in between. Germline V gene sequence: CDR1 SGDLS, CDR2 YYNGEE. The CDR3 covers 14 residues.

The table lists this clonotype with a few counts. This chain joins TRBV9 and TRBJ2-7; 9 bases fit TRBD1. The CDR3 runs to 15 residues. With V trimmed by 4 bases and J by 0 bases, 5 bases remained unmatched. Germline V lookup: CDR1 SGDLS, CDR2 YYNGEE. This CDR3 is CASSFGQGPSYEQYF. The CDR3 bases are TGTGCCAGCAGCTTCGGACAGGGGCCCTCCTACGAGCAGTACTTC.